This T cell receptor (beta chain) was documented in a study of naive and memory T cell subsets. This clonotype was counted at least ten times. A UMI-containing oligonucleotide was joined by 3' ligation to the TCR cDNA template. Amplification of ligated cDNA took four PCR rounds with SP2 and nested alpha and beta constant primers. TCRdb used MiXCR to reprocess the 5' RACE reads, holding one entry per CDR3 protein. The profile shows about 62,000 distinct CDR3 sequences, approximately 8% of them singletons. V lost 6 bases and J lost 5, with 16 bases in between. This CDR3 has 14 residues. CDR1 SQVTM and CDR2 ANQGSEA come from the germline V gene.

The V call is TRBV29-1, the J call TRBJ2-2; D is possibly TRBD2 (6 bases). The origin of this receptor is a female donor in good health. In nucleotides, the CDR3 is TGCAGCGTCGACCTGGGACTTTATACCGGGGAGCTGTTTTTT. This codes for CSVDLGLYTGELFF.